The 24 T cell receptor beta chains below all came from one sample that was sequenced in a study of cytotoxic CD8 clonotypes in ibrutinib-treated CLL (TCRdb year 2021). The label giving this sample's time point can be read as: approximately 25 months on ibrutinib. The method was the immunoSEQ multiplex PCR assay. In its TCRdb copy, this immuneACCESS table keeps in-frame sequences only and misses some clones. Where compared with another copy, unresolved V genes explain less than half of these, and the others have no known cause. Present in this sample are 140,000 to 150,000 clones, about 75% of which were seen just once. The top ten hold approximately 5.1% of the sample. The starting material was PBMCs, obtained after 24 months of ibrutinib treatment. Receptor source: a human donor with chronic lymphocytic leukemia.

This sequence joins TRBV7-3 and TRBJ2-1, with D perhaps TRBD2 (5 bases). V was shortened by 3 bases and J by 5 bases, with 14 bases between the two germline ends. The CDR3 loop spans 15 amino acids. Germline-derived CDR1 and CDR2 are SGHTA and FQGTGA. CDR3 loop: CASSLAGRADNEQFF. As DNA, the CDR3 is TGTGCCAGCAGCTTGGCGGGCCGGGCGGACAATGAGCAGTTCTTC.

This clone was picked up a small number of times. Here the CDR3 DNA reads TGTGCCAGCAGCGTATGGGGTTGGGATTCACCCCTCCACTTT. It codes for CASSVWGWDSPLHF. The chain joins TRBV9 to TRBJ1-6; no definite D call. This CDR3 spans 14 amino acids. Trimming shortened V by 1 base and J by 8 bases, and 10 bases separated the two germline ends. CDR1 is SGDLS and CDR2 is YYNGEE in the germline V gene.

DNA for the CDR3: TGTGCCAGTAGTATGGGGGCAGGAGGGGTACGCGAGCAGTACTTC. Translated, it gives CASSMGAGGVREQYF. This rearrangement joins TRBV19 to TRBJ2-7; D may be TRBD1 or TRBD2 (6 bases each). There are 15 residues in the CDR3. Germline CDR1 LNHDA, CDR2 SQIVND (reference sequence). The V and J ends lost 3 bases and 6 bases respectively, with 18 bases between them.

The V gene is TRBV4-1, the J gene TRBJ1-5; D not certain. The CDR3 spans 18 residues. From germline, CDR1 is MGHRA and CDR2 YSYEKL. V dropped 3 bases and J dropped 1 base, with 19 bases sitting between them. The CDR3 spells CASSHPGPIRRSNQPQHF. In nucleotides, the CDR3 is TGCGCCAGCAGCCACCCCGGACCCATCCGGAGGAGCAATCAGCCCCAGCATTTT.

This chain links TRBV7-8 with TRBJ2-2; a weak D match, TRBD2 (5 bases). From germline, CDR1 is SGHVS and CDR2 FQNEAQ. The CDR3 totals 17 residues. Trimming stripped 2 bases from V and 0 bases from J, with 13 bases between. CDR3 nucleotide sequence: TGTGCCAGCAGCTTATTGGGTACTAGTTCGAACACCGGGGAGCTGTTTTTT. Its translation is CASSLLGTSSNTGELFF.

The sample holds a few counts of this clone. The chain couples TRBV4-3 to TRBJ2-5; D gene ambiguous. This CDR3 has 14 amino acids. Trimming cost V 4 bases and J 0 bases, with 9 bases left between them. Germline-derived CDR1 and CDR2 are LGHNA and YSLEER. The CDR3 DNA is TGCGCCAGCAGCCCCTCATTGTACCAAGAGACCCAGTACTTC. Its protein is CASSPSLYQETQYF.

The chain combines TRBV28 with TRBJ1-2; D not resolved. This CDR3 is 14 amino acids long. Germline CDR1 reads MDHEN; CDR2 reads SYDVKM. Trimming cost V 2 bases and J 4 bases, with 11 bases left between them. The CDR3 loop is CASSLGVWTYGYTF. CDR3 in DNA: TGTGCCAGCAGTTTAGGGGTGTGGACCTATGGCTACACCTTC.

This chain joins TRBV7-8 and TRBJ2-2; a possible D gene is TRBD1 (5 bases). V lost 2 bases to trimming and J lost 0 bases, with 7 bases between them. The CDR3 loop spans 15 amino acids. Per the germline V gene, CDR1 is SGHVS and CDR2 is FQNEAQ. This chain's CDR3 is CASSLSRANTGELFF. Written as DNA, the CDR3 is TGTGCCAGCAGCTTAAGCAGGGCGAACACCGGGGAGCTGTTTTTT.

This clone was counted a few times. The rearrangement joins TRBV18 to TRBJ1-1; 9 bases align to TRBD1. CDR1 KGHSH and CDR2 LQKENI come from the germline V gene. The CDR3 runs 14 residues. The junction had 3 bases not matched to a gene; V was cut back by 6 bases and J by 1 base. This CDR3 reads CASSPTGGNTEAFF. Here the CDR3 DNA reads TGTGCCAGCTCCCCGACAGGGGGGAACACTGAAGCTTTCTTT.

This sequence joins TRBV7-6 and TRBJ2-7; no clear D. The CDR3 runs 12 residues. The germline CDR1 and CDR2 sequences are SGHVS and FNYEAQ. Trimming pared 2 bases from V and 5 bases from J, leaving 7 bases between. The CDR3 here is CASSLSRDEQYF. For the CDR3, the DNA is TGTGCCAGCAGCTTATCACGGGACGAGCAGTACTTC.

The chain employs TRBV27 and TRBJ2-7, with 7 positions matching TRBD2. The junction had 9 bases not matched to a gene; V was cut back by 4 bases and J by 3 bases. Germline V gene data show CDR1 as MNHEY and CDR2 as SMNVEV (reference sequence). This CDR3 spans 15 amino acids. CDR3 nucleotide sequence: TGTGCCAGCAGTTCCCCCGGCGGGAGCCTCTACGAGCAGTACTTC. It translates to CASSSPGGSLYEQYF.

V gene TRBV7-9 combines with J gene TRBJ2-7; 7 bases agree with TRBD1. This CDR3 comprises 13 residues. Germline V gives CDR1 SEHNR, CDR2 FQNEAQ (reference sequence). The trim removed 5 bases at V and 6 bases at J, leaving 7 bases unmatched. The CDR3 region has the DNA TGTGCCAGCAGCACGCAACAGGGGTCCGAGCAGTACTTC. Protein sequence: CASSTQQGSEQYF.

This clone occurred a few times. The DNA of the CDR3 is TGTGCCAGCAGCGTAGAACCCGGGGGGTCACCCCTCCACTTT. It encodes CASSVEPGGSPLHF. The V call is TRBV9, the J call TRBJ1-6, with a tentative D call TRBD1 (5 bases). Germline CDR1 is SGDLS and CDR2 is YYNGEE. Deletions cut 0 bases from V and 10 bases from J, with 11 bases between. CDR3 length equals 14 residues.

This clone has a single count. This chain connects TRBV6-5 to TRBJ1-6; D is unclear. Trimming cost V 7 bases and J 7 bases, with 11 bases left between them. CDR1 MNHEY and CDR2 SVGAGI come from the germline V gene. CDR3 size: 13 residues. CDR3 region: CASMGFRNSPLHF. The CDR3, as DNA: TGTGCCAGCATGGGGTTCAGAAATTCACCCCTCCACTTT.

The CDR3 DNA follows: TGTGCCAGCAGCTTAGGCAGGGGGGATGTGGATCAAGAGACCCAGTACTTC. Its protein product is CASSLGRGDVDQETQYF. The chain couples TRBV11-2 to TRBJ2-5, with D maybe TRBD1 (7 bases). The CDR3 is made up of 17 amino acids. V gave up 1 base and J gave up 2 bases, with 17 bases separating them. Germline-derived CDR1 and CDR2 are SGHAT and FQNNGV. The variable domain in full, completed from reference TRBV11-2 and TRBJ2-5, reads EAGVAQSPRYKIIEKRQSVAFWCNPISGHATLYWYQQILGQGPKLLIQFQNNGVVDDSQLPKDRFSAERLKGVDSTLKIQPAKLEDSAVYLCASSLGRGDVDQETQYFGPGTRLLVL.

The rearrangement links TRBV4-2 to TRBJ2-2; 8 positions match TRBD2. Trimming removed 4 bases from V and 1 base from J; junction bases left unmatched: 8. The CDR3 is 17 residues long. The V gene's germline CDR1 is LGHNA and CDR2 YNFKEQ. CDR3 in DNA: TGTGCCAGCAGCCCCCACCCCAGCGGGGGGAACACCGGGGAGCTGTTTTTT. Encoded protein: CASSPHPSGGNTGELFF.

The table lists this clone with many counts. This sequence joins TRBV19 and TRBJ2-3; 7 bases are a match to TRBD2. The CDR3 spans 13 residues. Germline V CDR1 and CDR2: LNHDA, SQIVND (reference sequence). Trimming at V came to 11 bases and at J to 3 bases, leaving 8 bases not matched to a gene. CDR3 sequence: CARGEGETDTQYF. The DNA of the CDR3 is TGTGCCCGTGGGGAGGGCGAAACAGATACGCAGTATTTT.

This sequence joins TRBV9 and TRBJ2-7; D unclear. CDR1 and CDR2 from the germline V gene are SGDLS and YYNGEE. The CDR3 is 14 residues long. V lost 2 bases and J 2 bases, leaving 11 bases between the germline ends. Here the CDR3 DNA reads TGTGCCAGCAGCGTTGGGCAATTCACCTACGAGCAGTACTTC. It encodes CASSVGQFTYEQYF.

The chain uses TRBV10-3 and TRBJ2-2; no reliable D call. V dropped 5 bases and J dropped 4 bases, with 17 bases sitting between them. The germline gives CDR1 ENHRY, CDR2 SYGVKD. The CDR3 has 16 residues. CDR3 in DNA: TGTGCCATCAGTTCCGGGCAGCTTCTCGTCACCGGGGAGCTGTTTTTT. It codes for CAISSGQLLVTGELFF.

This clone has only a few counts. CDR3 nucleotide sequence: TGTGCCAGCAGACATACCGGCGCCATAGGGGATGGCTACACCTTC. Its protein product is CASRHTGAIGDGYTF. The chain recombines TRBV11-1 with TRBJ1-2; possible D gene TRBD1, 5 bases. Germline V lookup: CDR1 SGHAT, CDR2 FQDESV (reference sequence). The CDR3 consists of 15 residues. Trimming left V 6 bases short and J 6 bases short, with 20 bases between. The variable domain in full, with the rest retrieved from reference TRBV11-1 and TRBJ1-2, is EAEVAQSPRYKITEKSQAVAFWCDPISGHATLYWYRQILGQGPELLVQFQDESVVDDSQLPKDRFSAERLKGVDSTLKIQPAELGDSAMYLCASRHTGAIGDGYTFGSGTRLTVV.

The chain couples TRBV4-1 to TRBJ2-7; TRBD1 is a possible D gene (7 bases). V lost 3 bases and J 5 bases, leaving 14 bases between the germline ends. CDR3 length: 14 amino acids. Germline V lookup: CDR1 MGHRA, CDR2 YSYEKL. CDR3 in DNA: TGCGCCAGCAGCCACCCCCAGGGGGGACACGAGCAGTACTTC. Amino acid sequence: CASSHPQGGHEQYF.

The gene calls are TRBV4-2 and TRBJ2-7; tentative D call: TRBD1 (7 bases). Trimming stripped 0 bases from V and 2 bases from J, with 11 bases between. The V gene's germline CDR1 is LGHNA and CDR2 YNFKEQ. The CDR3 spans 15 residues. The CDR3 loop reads CASSQDGRGAYEQYF. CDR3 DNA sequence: TGTGCCAGCAGCCAAGATGGCAGGGGGGCCTACGAGCAGTACTTC.

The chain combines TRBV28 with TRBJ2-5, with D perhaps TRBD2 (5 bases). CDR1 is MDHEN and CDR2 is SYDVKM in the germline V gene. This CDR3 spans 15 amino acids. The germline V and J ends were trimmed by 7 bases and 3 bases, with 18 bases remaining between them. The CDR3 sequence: CASTPGGWSEETQYF. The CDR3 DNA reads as TGTGCCAGCACCCCCGGCGGGTGGTCTGAAGAGACCCAGTACTTC.

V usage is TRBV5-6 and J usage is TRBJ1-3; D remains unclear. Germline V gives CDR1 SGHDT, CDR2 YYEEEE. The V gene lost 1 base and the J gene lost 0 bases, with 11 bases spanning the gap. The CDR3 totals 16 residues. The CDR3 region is CASSLPTSFSGNTIYF. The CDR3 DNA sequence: TGTGCCAGCAGCTTGCCGACCAGTTTCTCTGGAAACACCATATATTTT.